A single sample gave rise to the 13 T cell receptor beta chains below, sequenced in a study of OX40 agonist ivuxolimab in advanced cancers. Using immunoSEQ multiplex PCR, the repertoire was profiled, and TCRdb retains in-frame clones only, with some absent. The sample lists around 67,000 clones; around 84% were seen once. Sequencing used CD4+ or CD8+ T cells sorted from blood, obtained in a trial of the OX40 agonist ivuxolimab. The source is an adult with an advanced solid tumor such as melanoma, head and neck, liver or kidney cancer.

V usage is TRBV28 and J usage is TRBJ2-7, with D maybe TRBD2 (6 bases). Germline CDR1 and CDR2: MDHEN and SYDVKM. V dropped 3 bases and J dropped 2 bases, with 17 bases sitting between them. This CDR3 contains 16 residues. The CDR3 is CASSFNVWGLPYEQYF. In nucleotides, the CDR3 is TGTGCCAGCAGTTTTAATGTTTGGGGACTTCCCTACGAGCAGTACTTC.

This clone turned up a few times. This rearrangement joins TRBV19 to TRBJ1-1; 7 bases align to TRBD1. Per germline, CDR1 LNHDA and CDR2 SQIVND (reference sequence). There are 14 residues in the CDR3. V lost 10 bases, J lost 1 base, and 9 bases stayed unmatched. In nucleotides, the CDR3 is TGTGCCACCGCGTCCCGGGACAGGAACACTGAAGCTTTCTTT. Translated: CATASRDRNTEAFF. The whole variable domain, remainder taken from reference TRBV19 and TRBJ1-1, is DGGITQSPKYLFRKEGQNVTLSCEQNLNHDAMYWYRQDPGQGLRLIYYSQIVNDFQKGDIAEGYSVSREKKESFPLTVTSAQKNPTAFYLCATASRDRNTEAFFGQGTRLTVV.

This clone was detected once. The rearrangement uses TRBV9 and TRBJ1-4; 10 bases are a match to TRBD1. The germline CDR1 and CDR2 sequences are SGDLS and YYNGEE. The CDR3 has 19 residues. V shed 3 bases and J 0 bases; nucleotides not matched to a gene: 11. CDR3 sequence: CASSGKPGQGTSTNEKLFF. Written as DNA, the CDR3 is TGTGCCAGCAGCGGAAAACCGGGACAGGGGACGTCAACTAATGAAAAACTGTTTTTT.

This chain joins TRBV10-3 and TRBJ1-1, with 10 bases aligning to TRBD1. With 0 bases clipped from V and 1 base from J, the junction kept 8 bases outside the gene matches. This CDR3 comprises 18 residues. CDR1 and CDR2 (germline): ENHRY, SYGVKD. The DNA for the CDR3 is TGTGCCATCAGTGAGTCGGGACAGGGGTTTGGTGGGAACACTGAAGCTTTCTTT. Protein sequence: CAISESGQGFGGNTEAFF.

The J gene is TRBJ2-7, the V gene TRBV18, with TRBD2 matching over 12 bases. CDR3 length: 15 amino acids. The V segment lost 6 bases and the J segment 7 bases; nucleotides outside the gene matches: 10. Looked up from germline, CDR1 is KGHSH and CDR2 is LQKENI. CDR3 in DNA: TGTGCCAGCTCTCGACTGACTAGCGGGAGTGGTGAGCAGTACTTC. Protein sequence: CASSRLTSGSGEQYF.

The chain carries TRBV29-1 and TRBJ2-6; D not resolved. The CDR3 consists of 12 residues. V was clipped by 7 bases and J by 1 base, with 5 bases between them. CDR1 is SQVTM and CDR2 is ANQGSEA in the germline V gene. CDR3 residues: CSAQSGANVLTF. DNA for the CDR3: TGCAGCGCCCAATCTGGGGCCAACGTCCTGACTTTC. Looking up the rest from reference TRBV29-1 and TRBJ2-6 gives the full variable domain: SAVISQKPSRDICQRGTSLTIQCQVDSQVTMMFWYRQQPGQSLTLIATANQGSEATYESGFVIDKFPISRPNLTFSTLTVSNMSPEDSSIYLCSAQSGANVLTFGAGSRLTVL.

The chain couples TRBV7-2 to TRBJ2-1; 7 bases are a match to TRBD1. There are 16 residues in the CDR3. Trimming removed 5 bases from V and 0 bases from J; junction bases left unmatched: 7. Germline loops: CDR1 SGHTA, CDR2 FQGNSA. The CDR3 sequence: CASSPKTGSSYNEQFF. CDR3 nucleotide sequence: TGTGCCAGCAGCCCAAAGACAGGGAGCTCCTACAATGAGCAGTTCTTC.

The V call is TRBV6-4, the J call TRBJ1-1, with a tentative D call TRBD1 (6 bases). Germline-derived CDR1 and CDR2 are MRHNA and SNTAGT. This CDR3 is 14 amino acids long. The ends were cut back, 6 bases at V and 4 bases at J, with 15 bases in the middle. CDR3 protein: CASRDSSWGTEAFF. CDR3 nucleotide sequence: TGTGCCAGCAGGGACAGTTCGTGGGGCACTGAAGCTTTCTTT.

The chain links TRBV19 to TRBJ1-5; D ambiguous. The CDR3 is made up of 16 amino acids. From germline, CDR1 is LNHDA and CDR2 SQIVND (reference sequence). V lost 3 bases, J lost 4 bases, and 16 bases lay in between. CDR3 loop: CASSIPLGSVNQPQHF. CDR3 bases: TGTGCCAGTAGTATCCCTCTCGGGAGCGTTAATCAGCCCCAGCATTTT.

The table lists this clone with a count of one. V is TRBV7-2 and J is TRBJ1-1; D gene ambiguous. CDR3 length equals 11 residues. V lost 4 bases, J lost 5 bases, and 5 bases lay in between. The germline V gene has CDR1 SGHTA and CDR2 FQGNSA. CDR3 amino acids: CASSSHTEAFF. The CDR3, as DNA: TGTGCCAGCAGCTCCCATACTGAAGCTTTCTTT. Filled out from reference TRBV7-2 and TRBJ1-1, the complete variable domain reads GAGVSQSPSNKVTEKGKDVELRCDPISGHTALYWYRQSLGQGLEFLIYFQGNSAPDKSGLPSDRFSAERTGGSVSTLTIQRTQQEDSAVYLCASSSHTEAFFGQGTRLTVV.

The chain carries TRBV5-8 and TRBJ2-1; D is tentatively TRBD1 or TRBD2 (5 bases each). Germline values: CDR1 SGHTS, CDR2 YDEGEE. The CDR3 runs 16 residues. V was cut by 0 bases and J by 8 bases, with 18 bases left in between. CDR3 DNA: TGTGCCAGCAGCTTGGCCTTGGGGGTCATCCGCGATGAGCAGTTCTTC. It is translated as CASSLALGVIRDEQFF.

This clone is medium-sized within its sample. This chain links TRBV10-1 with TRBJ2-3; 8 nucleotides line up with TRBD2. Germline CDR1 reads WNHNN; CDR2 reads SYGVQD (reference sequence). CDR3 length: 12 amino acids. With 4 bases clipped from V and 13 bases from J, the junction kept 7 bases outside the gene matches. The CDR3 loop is CASSAPPGLEYF. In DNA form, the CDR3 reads TGCGCCAGCAGTGCCCCCCCGGGACTAGAGTATTTT.

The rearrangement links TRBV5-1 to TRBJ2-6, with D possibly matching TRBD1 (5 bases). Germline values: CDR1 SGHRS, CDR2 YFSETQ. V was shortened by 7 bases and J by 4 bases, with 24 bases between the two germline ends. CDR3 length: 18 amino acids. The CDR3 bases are TGCGCCAGCTCTTATATCGGGCAGGGAACCTCAGGGGCCAACGTCCTGACTTTC. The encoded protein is CASSYIGQGTSGANVLTF.